This is a list of T cell receptor beta chains from one sample in a study of response to subunit inactivated influenza vaccine. From the RT-PCR reads, TCRdb called clonotypes with MiXCR, one entry per CDR3 protein. The sample has about 570,000 distinct CDR3 sequences, over 9% seen once. The same specimen was also included in a second study, on T cells expressing NK-cell markers.

This material consisted of PBMCs from blood, taken on the day of vaccination. Receptors originate from a man aged 45-65 years who received an inactivated influenza vaccine. Both conserved end residues are part of each CDR3. D genes are given only for firm matches. Some rows have no size entry. The others give once, few or many, or a class for an expanded clone.

V gene: TRBV2
clone size: -
D gene: -
J gene: TRBJ2-1
CDR3 protein: CASLHQEDNEQFF
CDR3 DNA: TGTGCCAGCCTCCACCAGGAGGACAATGAGCAGTTCTTC

V gene: TRBV24-1
clone size: few
D gene: -
J gene: TRBJ2-2
CDR3 protein: CATSDFRQPYTGELFF
CDR3 DNA: TGTGCCACCAGTGATTTCCGACAGCCTTACACCGGGGAGCTGTTTTTT

V gene: TRBV2
clone size: few
D gene: -
J gene: TRBJ2-2
CDR3 protein: CASSSAGRQNTGELFF
CDR3 DNA: TGTGCCAGCTCCTCGGCGGGGCGACAGAACACCGGGGAGCTGTTTTTT

V gene: TRBV5-5
clone size: many
D gene: TRBD1
J gene: TRBJ1-1
CDR3 protein: CASSSWGQGFAEAFF
CDR3 DNA: TGTGCCAGCAGCAGCTGGGGACAGGGGTTCGCTGAAGCTTTCTTT

V gene: TRBV10-3
clone size: few
D gene: TRBD2
J gene: TRBJ2-3
CDR3 protein: CAISESVAGKDTQYF
CDR3 DNA: TGTGCCATCAGTGAGTCGGTAGCGGGGAAAGATACGCAGTATTTT

V gene: TRBV20-1
clone size: -
D gene: -
J gene: TRBJ1-2
CDR3 protein: CSARDVGSSYTF
CDR3 DNA: TGCAGTGCTAGAGATGTAGGGTCCAGCTACACCTTC

V gene: TRBV18
clone size: few
D gene: -
J gene: TRBJ2-7
CDR3 protein: CASSPQQGPGEQYF
CDR3 DNA: TGTGCCAGCTCCCCGCAACAGGGCCCTGGCGAGCAGTACTTC

V gene: TRBV4-2
clone size: -
D gene: TRBD2
J gene: TRBJ2-1
CDR3 protein: CASSQDRFASGRDEQFF
CDR3 DNA: TGTGCCAGCAGCCAAGATAGGTTTGCTAGCGGGAGAGATGAGCAGTTCTTC

V gene: TRBV28
clone size: -
D gene: TRBD2
J gene: TRBJ2-1
CDR3 protein: CASSWTSGGPAYNEQFF
CDR3 DNA: TGTGCCAGCAGTTGGACTAGCGGGGGGCCAGCCTACAATGAGCAGTTCTTC

V gene: TRBV6-2/TRBV6-3
clone size: -
D gene: -
J gene: TRBJ2-1
CDR3 protein: CASSPLRYLSYNEQFF
CDR3 DNA: TGTGCCAGCAGTCCCTTGAGGTACCTCTCCTACAATGAGCAGTTCTTC

V gene: TRBV30
clone size: few
D gene: TRBD1
J gene: TRBJ1-5
CDR3 protein: CAWRAGQAYSNQPQHF
CDR3 DNA: TGTGCCTGGAGAGCCGGACAGGCCTATAGCAATCAGCCCCAGCATTTT

V gene: TRBV4-2
clone size: few
D gene: -
J gene: TRBJ2-4
CDR3 protein: CASSQGGAKNIQYF
CDR3 DNA: TGTGCCAGCAGCCAGGGGGGAGCCAAAAACATTCAGTACTTC

V gene: TRBV4-3
clone size: few
D gene: -
J gene: TRBJ1-1
CDR3 protein: CASSQDPRGYAFF
CDR3 DNA: TGCGCCAGCAGCCAAGATCCTCGGGGGTACGCTTTCTTT

V gene: TRBV18
clone size: -
D gene: -
J gene: TRBJ2-2
CDR3 protein: CASSPLSGNTGELFF
CDR3 DNA: TGTGCCAGCTCACCATTATCAGGGAACACCGGGGAGCTGTTTTTT

V gene: TRBV5-1
clone size: -
D gene: TRBD2
J gene: TRBJ2-3
CDR3 protein: CASSSKDAAGERNTQYF
CDR3 DNA: TGCGCCAGCAGCTCCAAAGACGCAGCGGGGGAACGAAATACGCAGTATTTT

V gene: TRBV12-3/TRBV12-4
clone size: many
D gene: -
J gene: TRBJ1-1
CDR3 protein: CASSWGPGHLNTEAFF
CDR3 DNA: TGTGCCAGCAGTTGGGGTCCGGGACATTTGAACACTGAAGCTTTCTTT

V gene: TRBV5-1
clone size: -
D gene: TRBD2
J gene: TRBJ2-3
CDR3 protein: CASRSGTSSFSTDTQYF
CDR3 DNA: TGCGCCAGCAGGTCCGGGACTAGCAGTTTTAGCACAGATACGCAGTATTTT

V gene: TRBV18
clone size: few
D gene: -
J gene: TRBJ1-2
CDR3 protein: CASSPGINYGYTF
CDR3 DNA: TGTGCCAGCTCACCCGGAATCAACTATGGCTACACCTTC

V gene: TRBV13
clone size: -
D gene: -
J gene: TRBJ1-1
CDR3 protein: CASSLRDPAAEAFF
CDR3 DNA: TGTGCCAGCAGCCTACGGGACCCCGCGGCTGAAGCTTTCTTT

V gene: TRBV20-1
clone size: few
D gene: TRBD1
J gene: TRBJ2-1
CDR3 protein: CSARGGTGYNEQFF
CDR3 DNA: TGCAGTGCTAGAGGGGGGACAGGTTACAATGAGCAGTTCTTC

V gene: TRBV4-3
clone size: few
D gene: -
J gene: TRBJ2-4
CDR3 protein: CASSRAAGNVAKNIQYF
CDR3 DNA: TGCGCCAGCAGCCGAGCTGCCGGCAACGTGGCCAAAAACATTCAGTACTTC

V gene: TRBV29-1
clone size: many
D gene: TRBD2
J gene: TRBJ2-5
CDR3 protein: CSVEEERGIFRRVTQYF
CDR3 DNA: TGCAGCGTTGAGGAGGAGCGGGGGATATTTCGGCGCGTGACCCAGTACTTC

V gene: TRBV2
clone size: few
D gene: -
J gene: TRBJ1-5
CDR3 protein: CASSEAAAQLPRQPQHF
CDR3 DNA: TGTGCCAGCAGTGAGGCGGCGGCCCAACTCCCGCGTCAGCCCCAGCATTTT

V gene: TRBV5-1
clone size: few
D gene: TRBD1
J gene: TRBJ2-7
CDR3 protein: CASSLAGTYDRGPEQYF
CDR3 DNA: TGCGCCAGCAGCTTGGCCGGAACGTACGACAGGGGCCCCGAGCAGTACTTC

V gene: TRBV9
clone size: few
D gene: -
J gene: TRBJ2-3
CDR3 protein: CASSVGPGTDTQYF
CDR3 DNA: TGTGCCAGCAGCGTAGGGCCAGGGACAGATACGCAGTATTTT

V gene: TRBV3-1
clone size: -
D gene: TRBD2
J gene: TRBJ2-7
CDR3 protein: CASSLRSGSGNEQYF
CDR3 DNA: TGTGCCAGCAGTCTACGGAGCGGGAGTGGGAACGAGCAGTACTTC

V gene: TRBV20-1
clone size: few
D gene: TRBD1
J gene: TRBJ2-7
CDR3 protein: CSASTGTGVEQYF
CDR3 DNA: TGCAGTGCTAGCACCGGGACAGGGGTCGAGCAGTACTTC

V gene: TRBV24-1
clone size: few
D gene: TRBD2
J gene: TRBJ2-1
CDR3 protein: CATSVSGSVDEQFF
CDR3 DNA: TGTGCCACCAGTGTTAGCGGGAGTGTCGATGAGCAGTTCTTC

V gene: TRBV6-2/TRBV6-3
clone size: -
D gene: -
J gene: TRBJ1-2
CDR3 protein: CASSYPDRIHYGYTF
CDR3 DNA: TGTGCCAGCAGTTACCCCGACAGGATCCACTATGGCTACACCTTC

V gene: TRBV19
clone size: -
D gene: -
J gene: TRBJ1-5
CDR3 protein: CASSIDYRLAWQPQHF
CDR3 DNA: TGTGCCAGTAGTATAGATTACAGACTAGCATGGCAGCCCCAGCATTTT

V gene: TRBV18
clone size: few
D gene: -
J gene: TRBJ1-3
CDR3 protein: CASSPRRDSHSGNTIYF
CDR3 DNA: TGTGCCAGCTCACCACGCCGCGACAGCCACTCTGGAAACACCATATATTTT

V gene: TRBV4-3
clone size: -
D gene: -
J gene: TRBJ2-6
CDR3 protein: CASSQVSQLISGANVLTF
CDR3 DNA: TGCGCCAGCAGCCAAGTCAGCCAGCTAATATCTGGGGCCAACGTCCTGACTTTC

V gene: TRBV4-2
clone size: -
D gene: TRBD2
J gene: TRBJ2-3
CDR3 protein: CASSQEGLAGVPDTQYF
CDR3 DNA: TGTGCCAGCAGCCAAGAGGGACTAGCGGGAGTTCCAGATACGCAGTATTTT

V gene: TRBV21-1
clone size: -
D gene: -
J gene: TRBJ2-2
CDR3 protein: CASPRDRGPSNPGELFF
CDR3 DNA: TGTGCCAGCCCCCGGGACAGGGGCCCCAGTAATCCCGGGGAGCTGTTTTTT

V gene: TRBV6-6
clone size: few
D gene: -
J gene: TRBJ1-6
CDR3 protein: CASDRSENSPLHF
CDR3 DNA: TGTGCCAGCGACAGATCAGAGAATTCACCCCTCCACTTT

V gene: TRBV6-2/TRBV6-3
clone size: -
D gene: -
J gene: TRBJ2-4
CDR3 protein: CASSYVGGAAKNIQYF
CDR3 DNA: TGTGCCAGCAGTTACGTTGGGGGAGCTGCCAAAAACATTCAGTACTTC

V gene: TRBV28
clone size: -
D gene: -
J gene: TRBJ2-5
CDR3 protein: CASSDSQGRGETQYF
CDR3 DNA: TGTGCCAGCAGTGACTCACAGGGGAGGGGCGAGACCCAGTACTTC